Listed below are T cell receptor beta chains from one sample, sequenced in a study of shared clonotypes between healthy human individuals. Here immunoSEQ multiplex PCR was the method, and the copy in TCRdb shows in-frame clones only, minus some. Here the sample spans 2 million to 3 million clones, over 85% being singletons. Sequencing was performed on naive CD4+ T cells from PBMCs. Receptor source: a man between 18 and 35 years old in good health. Some clones in this sample may be carry-over from other donors' samples. The CDR3 runs from the conserved cysteine through the conserved F or W. The D gene is left open where the match is weak. Rows give clone size only sometimes, using once, few, many, or a class for an expanded clone.

clone size,J gene,V gene,D gene,CDR3 DNA,CDR3 protein
.,TRBJ2-3,TRBV28,TRBD2,TGTGCCCCTGCGGGCCCCGGTGGGACTAGCGGGAGCCTCCCACTTACGCAGTATTTT,CAPAGPGGTSGSLPLTQYF
.,TRBJ1-1,TRBV7-2,TRBD1,TGTGCCAGCAGCGTACGACAGGGGAGCACTGAAGCTTTCTTT,CASSVRQGSTEAFF
.,TRBJ1-1,TRBV5-6,.,TGTGCCAGCAGCTTGCGGGGAATGATGAACACTGAAGCTTTCTTT,CASSLRGMMNTEAFF
.,TRBJ2-7,TRBV30,.,TGTGCCTGGAACGCCGGGACTGGAACCTACGAGCAGTACTTC,CAWNAGTGTYEQYF
.,TRBJ2-6,TRBV6-5,.,TGTGCCAGCAGGGGTTTGAAAGCTGGGGCCAACGTCCTGACTTTC,CASRGLKAGANVLTF
.,TRBJ2-6,TRBV7-2,.,TGTGCCAGCAGCTTAGTTTACCAGACCTCTGGGGCCAACGTCCTGACTTTC,CASSLVYQTSGANVLTF
.,TRBJ2-5,TRBV6-1,.,TGTGCCAGCAGTTCCGGAGGGACCCAAGAGACCCAGTACTTC,CASSSGGTQETQYF
.,TRBJ2-1,TRBV7-2,.,TGTGCCAGCAGCTCCAAGCGGCCGGCGGTGAATGAGCAGTTCTTC,CASSSKRPAVNEQFF
.,TRBJ2-1,TRBV19,TRBD2,TGTGCCAGTAGTGCTAGCGGGAGTCCAACGAAGCTATACAATGAGCAGTTCTTC,CASSASGSPTKLYNEQFF
.,TRBJ2-7,TRBV18,TRBD1,TGTGCCAGCTCACTCCCAGGACAGGACTACGAGCAGTACTTC,CASSLPGQDYEQYF
.,TRBJ2-1,TRBV7-6,.,TGTGCCAGCAGCTTACTAGGGTCCTACAATGAGCAGTTCTTC,CASSLLGSYNEQFF
.,TRBJ2-1,TRBV4-3,TRBD2,TGCGCCAGCAGCCAAGATCCCCCGGCTAGCGGGACTTACAATGAGCAGTTCTTC,CASSQDPPASGTYNEQFF
.,TRBJ2-7,TRBV7-9,TRBD2,TGTGCCAGCAGCCCGAGGTGGGTAGCGGGAGGGCCCATCTACGAGCAGTACTTC,CASSPRWVAGGPIYEQYF
.,TRBJ2-2,TRBV7-8,.,TGTGCCAGCAGCACCAGGACCCGGGCGGTCGGGGAGCTGTTTTTT,CASSTRTRAVGELFF
.,TRBJ2-2,TRBV5-1,TRBD2,TGCGCCAGCAGCCCGGGGGGCGGGGAGCTGTTTTTT,CASSPGGGELFF
.,TRBJ2-7,TRBV15,.,TGTGCCACCAGCAGAGACGGGACGGGGGCCTACGAGCAGTACTTC,CATSRDGTGAYEQYF
.,TRBJ1-4,TRBV7-2,.,TGTGCCAGCAGCTTAGGTCTTCAGAGGCTTGAAAAACTGTTTTTT,CASSLGLQRLEKLFF
.,TRBJ2-2,TRBV5-1,TRBD1,TGCGCCAGCAGCCCGCACCGGACAGGGAGGCAGGTCGGGGAGCTGTTTTTT,CASSPHRTGRQVGELFF
.,TRBJ2-3,TRBV7-2,.,TGTGCCAGCAGCTTAGTGGTTACTAGCACAGATACGCAGTATTTT,CASSLVVTSTDTQYF
.,TRBJ1-2,TRBV7-2,.,TGTGCCAGCAGCTCCGGGAGGGGCGCAGTATATGGCTACACCTTC,CASSSGRGAVYGYTF
.,TRBJ1-4,TRBV30,.,TGTGCCTGGGTACCCCAGGGCAATCCTAATGAAAAACTGTTTTTT,CAWVPQGNPNEKLFF
.,TRBJ2-7,TRBV19,TRBD1,TGTGCCAGTAGTCAGGGGACAGTAAGCTCCTACGAGCAGTACTTC,CASSQGTVSSYEQYF
once,TRBJ1-1,TRBV7-2,TRBD1,TGTGCCAGCAGCTTAGGACTTAGAGGGACAGGTCTGATCACTGAAGCTTTCTTT,CASSLGLRGTGLITEAFF
once,TRBJ1-5,TRBV28,.,TGTGCCAGCAGTTTATGGGGACCGCCCAATCAGCCCCAGCATTTT,CASSLWGPPNQPQHF
.,TRBJ2-2,TRBV28,.,TGTGCCAGCAGCCCTGCAGGGACGAACACCGGGGAGCTGTTTTTT,CASSPAGTNTGELFF
.,TRBJ2-5,TRBV5-3,.,TGTGCCTCCTCAATGGCAGGAAGATTACAAGAGACCCAGTACTTC,CASSMAGRLQETQYF
once,TRBJ2-7,TRBV14,TRBD1,TGTGCCAGCAGCCCAGGGGGCGGGATCTACGAGCAGTACTTC,CASSPGGGIYEQYF
.,TRBJ1-5,TRBV19,TRBD1,TGTGCCAGTAGTTGGGACAGGGGAAGCAATCAGCCCCAGCATTTT,CASSWDRGSNQPQHF
.,TRBJ1-4,TRBV18,.,TGTGCCAGCTCACCCTTCCGGGCAACTAATGAAAAACTGTTTTTT,CASSPFRATNEKLFF
.,TRBJ2-5,TRBV5-1,TRBD2,TGCGCCAGCAGCTTGGGACTAGCGGGAGCAGAGACCCAGTACTTC,CASSLGLAGAETQYF
.,TRBJ1-2,TRBV5-1,.,TGCGCCAGCAGCTTGTTCTCTGGACAGTATGGCTACACCTTC,CASSLFSGQYGYTF
.,TRBJ2-1,TRBV29-1,.,TGCAGCGCCAGCTGGACAGAAAATGAGCAGTTCTTC,CSASWTENEQFF
.,TRBJ2-5,TRBV5-1,TRBD2,TGCGCCAGCAGCCTGACGGGACTAGCGGGAGGAACACAAGAGACCCAGTACTTC,CASSLTGLAGGTQETQYF
.,TRBJ2-2,TRBV14,TRBD2,TGTGCCAGCAGCCAAAACACTCTAGCGAAGCGGGGCACCGGGGAGCTGTTTTTT,CASSQNTLAKRGTGELFF
.,TRBJ2-1,TRBV2,.,TGTGCCAGCAGTGAAGCGGCCGGCGAGCAGTTCTTC,CASSEAAGEQFF
.,TRBJ2-1,TRBV29-1,.,TGCAGCTCCAAGTCACAGGGTTACAATGAGCAGTTCTTC,CSSKSQGYNEQFF
.,TRBJ2-5,TRBV28,.,TGTGCCAGCAGTCGGGAGTGGGCGACCCAGTACTTC,CASSREWATQYF
.,TRBJ2-7,TRBV9,TRBD2,TGTGCCAGCAGCGTAGTCGTGACTAGCGGGAGGGTGTCCTACGAGCAGTACTTC,CASSVVVTSGRVSYEQYF
.,TRBJ2-3,TRBV25-1,TRBD2,TGTGCCAGCAGTCGTCGACCGGGGGGTCCTAGCACAGATACGCAGTATTTT,CASSRRPGGPSTDTQYF
.,TRBJ2-2,TRBV9,TRBD1,TGTGCCAGCAGCGACAGGGGGGCAGGGGCGAACACCGGGGAGCTGTTTTTT,CASSDRGAGANTGELFF
.,TRBJ2-2,TRBV15,.,TGTGCCACCAGCAGAGATGGGGCCGGGGAGCTGTTTTTT,CATSRDGAGELFF
.,TRBJ2-2,TRBV2,.,TGTGCCAGCAGGGAAGGGGACACCGGGGAGCTGTTTTTT,CASREGDTGELFF
.,TRBJ1-2,TRBV6-1,.,TGTGCCAGCAGTGAAGCTGTGACAGGTTACTATGGCTACACCTTC,CASSEAVTGYYGYTF
.,TRBJ2-5,TRBV2,.,TGTGCCAGCGTGAAAGAGACCCAGTACTTC,CASVKETQYF
.,TRBJ2-2,TRBV7-2,.,TGTGCCAGCAGCTCCGAGTTTAGCACCGGGGAGCTGTTTTTT,CASSSEFSTGELFF
.,TRBJ2-7,TRBV12-5,.,TGTGCTAGTGGTGTCGGGGTTTACGAGCAGTACTTC,CASGVGVYEQYF
.,TRBJ1-4,TRBV30,.,TGTGCCTGGAGTCGGGTCCTCCCAAATGGGAGGGATGAAAAACTGTTTTTT,CAWSRVLPNGRDEKLFF
.,TRBJ1-2,TRBV2,TRBD1,TGTGCCAGCCGGGACAGGGAAGGGGGAAACTATGGCTACACCTTC,CASRDREGGNYGYTF
.,TRBJ1-5,TRBV5-1,.,TGCGCCAGCAGCTTGGGCCCGGATGGCAATCAGCCCCAGCATTTT,CASSLGPDGNQPQHF
.,TRBJ2-5,TRBV21-1,.,TGTGCCAGCAGCAAACAGGGCCAGGGTGGGTTTGAGACCCAGTACTTC,CASSKQGQGGFETQYF
.,TRBJ2-6,TRBV6-1,.,TGTGCCAGCAGTGAAGCGCCAGGGCGTTCTCCTGGGGCCAACGTCCTGACTTTC,CASSEAPGRSPGANVLTF
.,TRBJ2-5,TRBV5-1,TRBD1,TGCGCCAGCAGCCCCGACGGTGCTCAGGGGGCGGGTGAGACCCAGTACTTC,CASSPDGAQGAGETQYF